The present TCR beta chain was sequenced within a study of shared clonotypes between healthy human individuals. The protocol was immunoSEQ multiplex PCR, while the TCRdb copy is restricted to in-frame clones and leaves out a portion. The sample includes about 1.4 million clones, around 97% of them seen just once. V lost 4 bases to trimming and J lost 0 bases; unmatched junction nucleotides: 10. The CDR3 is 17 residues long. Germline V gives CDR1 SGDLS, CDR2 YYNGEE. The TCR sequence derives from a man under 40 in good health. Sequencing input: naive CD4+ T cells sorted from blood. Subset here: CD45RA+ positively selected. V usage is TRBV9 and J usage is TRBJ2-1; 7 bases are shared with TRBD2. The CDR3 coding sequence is TGTGCCAGCAGCCCAGGTACTGGGAGGGTCTCCTACAATGAGCAGTTCTTC. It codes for CASSPGTGRVSYNEQFF.